This T cell receptor beta chain was recovered during a study of shared clonotypes between healthy human individuals. Whole-study context: Donor composition was a couple of women and three men, aged 18 to 49.

Around 90 million PBMCs per unsorted sample were used for genomic DNA. Every subset's genomic DNA went evenly onto several immunoSEQ plates. The table came from immunoSEQ multiplex PCR; TCRdb's copy has only in-frame clones and leaves some out. In the table there are about 490,000 clones, approximately 79% of which are singletons. CDR3 length: 16 amino acids. Germline V CDR1 and CDR2: MDHEN, SYDVKM. V was pared by 11 bases and J by 4 bases, with 16 bases of the junction left unmatched. This clone came up once. The chain has TRBV28 and TRBJ2-2, with TRBD2 matching over 7 bases. The TCR comes from a middle-aged woman in good health. Some clones in this sample may be carry-over from other donors' samples. Sequencing was carried out using PBMCs. CDR3 amino acids: CAGSGFGGSGTGELFF. In DNA form, the CDR3 reads TGTGCCGGATCGGGGTTCGGCGGGAGTGGCACCGGGGAGCTGTTTTTT.